What follows describes a single T cell receptor (beta chain). The data originate from a study of blood T cell repertoires in COVID-19. Germline loops: CDR1 KGHSH, CDR2 LQKENI. Trimming left V 2 bases short and J 4 bases short, with 5 bases between. The CDR3 loop spans 12 amino acids. Only in-frame clones appear in the TCRdb table, and some are missing; sequencing was by immunoSEQ multiplex PCR. There are around 200,000 clones in the sample; 89% occur only once, and under 3% lies in the top ten. The sequenced material came from PBMCs or T cells enriched from blood (not recorded which). The gene calls are TRBV18 and TRBJ1-1; the D is unclear. This receptor was obtained from a woman aged 40-49 years with acute COVID-19. Here the CDR3 DNA reads TGTGCCAGCTCACCAGCGGGCACTGAAGCTTTCTTT. Protein sequence: CASSPAGTEAFF.